This TCR beta chain appears in the sequencing data of a study of T cells after yellow fever vaccination. The TCR cDNA carried a universal primer site and UMIs from 5'RACE template switching. TCRdb called the 5' RACE reads again in MiXCR, with one record for every CDR3 protein. The data hold 550,000 to 750,000 distinct CDR3 sequences, with roughly 14% observed a single time. Study-level findings and limits: Only a small proportion of the clonotypes turned up in both the CD4 and the CD8 compartments, likely arising from convergent recombination.

The CDR3 runs to 13 residues. In germline, CDR1 is DFQATT, CDR2 SNEGSKA (reference sequence). J gave up 10 bases and V 5 bases, and 8 bases lay outside the gene matches. Worth noting for this clonotype: No antigen is known for it.

The sequence came from a young man who received the YFV17D yellow fever vaccine. The rearrangement uses TRBV20-1 and TRBJ1-6; 7 bases align to TRBD1. The source was PBMCs, collected on the day of the yellow fever booster vaccination. CDR3 nucleotide sequence: TGCAGTGCTCGCCAGGGGGAAGGATCACCCCTCCACTTT. Translation gives CSARQGEGSPLHF.